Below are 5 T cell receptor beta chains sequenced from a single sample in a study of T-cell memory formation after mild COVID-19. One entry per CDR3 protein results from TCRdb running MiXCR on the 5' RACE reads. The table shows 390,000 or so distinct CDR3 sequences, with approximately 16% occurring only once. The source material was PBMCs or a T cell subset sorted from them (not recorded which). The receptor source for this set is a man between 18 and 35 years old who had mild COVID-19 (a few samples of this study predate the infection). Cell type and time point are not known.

CDR3 sequence: CASESPNSPLHF. CDR3 bases: TGTGCCAGCGAATCTCCGAATTCACCCCTCCACTTT. V and J are TRBV28 and TRBJ1-6, with unresolved D. The CDR3 runs 12 residues. Looked up from germline, CDR1 is MDHEN and CDR2 is SYDVKM. The germline V and J ends were trimmed by 8 bases and 7 bases, with 9 bases remaining between them.

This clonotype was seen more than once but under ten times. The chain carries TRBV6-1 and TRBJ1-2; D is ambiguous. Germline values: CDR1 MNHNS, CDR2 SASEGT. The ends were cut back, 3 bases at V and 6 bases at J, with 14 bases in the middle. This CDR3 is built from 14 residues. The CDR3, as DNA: TGTGCCAGCAGTGACCGCAATTTGGACGATGGCTACACCTTC. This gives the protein CASSDRNLDDGYTF.

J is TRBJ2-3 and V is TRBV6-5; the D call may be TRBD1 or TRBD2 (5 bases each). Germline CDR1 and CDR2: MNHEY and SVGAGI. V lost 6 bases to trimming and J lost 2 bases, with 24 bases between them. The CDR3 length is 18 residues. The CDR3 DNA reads TGTGCCAGCAGCCCCATCCTACCGCAGAGGGGCGTCACAGATACGCAGTATTTT. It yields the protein CASSPILPQRGVTDTQYF.

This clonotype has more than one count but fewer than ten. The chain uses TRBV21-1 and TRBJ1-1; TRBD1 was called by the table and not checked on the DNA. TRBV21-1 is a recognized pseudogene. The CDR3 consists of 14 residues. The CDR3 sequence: CASTVQGMNTEAFF. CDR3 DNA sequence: TGTGCCAGCACCGTACAGGGGATGAACACTGAAGCTTTCTTT.

The CDR3 sequence: CASSRPQGFSYEQYF. The CDR3 DNA is TGTGCCAGCAGTCGGCCCCAGGGGTTCTCCTACGAGCAGTACTTC. This chain links TRBV7-9 with TRBJ2-7; D perhaps matches TRBD1 (6 bases). With 6 bases removed from V and 0 bases from J, the gap between germline ends came to 15 bases. Germline CDR1 is SEHNR and CDR2 is FQNEAQ (reference sequence). CDR3 length: 15 amino acids.